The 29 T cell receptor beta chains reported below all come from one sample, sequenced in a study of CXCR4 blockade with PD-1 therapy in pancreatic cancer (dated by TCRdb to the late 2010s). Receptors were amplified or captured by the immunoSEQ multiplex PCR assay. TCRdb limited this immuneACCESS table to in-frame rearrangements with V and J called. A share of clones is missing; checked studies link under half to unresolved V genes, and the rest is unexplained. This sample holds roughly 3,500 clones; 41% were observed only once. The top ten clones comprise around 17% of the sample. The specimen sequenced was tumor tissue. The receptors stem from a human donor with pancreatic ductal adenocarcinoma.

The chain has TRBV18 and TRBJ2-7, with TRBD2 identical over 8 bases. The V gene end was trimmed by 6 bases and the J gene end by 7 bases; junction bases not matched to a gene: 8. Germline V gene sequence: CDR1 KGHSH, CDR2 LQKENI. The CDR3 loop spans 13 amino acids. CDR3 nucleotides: TGTGCCAGCTCCCCCCGGGGGGGGTGGGAGCAGTACTTC. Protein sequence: CASSPRGGWEQYF.

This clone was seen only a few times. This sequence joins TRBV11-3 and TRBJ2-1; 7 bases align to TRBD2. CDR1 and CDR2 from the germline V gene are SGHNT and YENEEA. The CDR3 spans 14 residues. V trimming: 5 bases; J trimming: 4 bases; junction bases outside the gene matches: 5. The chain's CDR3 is CASSLGRTYNEQFF. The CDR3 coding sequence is TGTGCCAGCAGCCTCGGGAGGACGTACAATGAGCAGTTCTTC.

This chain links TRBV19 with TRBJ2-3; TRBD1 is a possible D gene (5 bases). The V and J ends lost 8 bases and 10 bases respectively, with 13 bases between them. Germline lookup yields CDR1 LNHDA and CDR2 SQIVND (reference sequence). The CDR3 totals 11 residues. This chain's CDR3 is CASSTEDAQYF. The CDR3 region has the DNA TGTGCCAGTTCGACAGAAGACGCGCAGTATTTT.

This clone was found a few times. The CDR3 region is CASKAGGADTEAFF. The CDR3 DNA reads TGCGCCAGCAAGGCAGGGGGCGCGGACACTGAAGCTTTCTTT. The V and J genes are TRBV5-1 and TRBJ1-1; 8 bases agree with TRBD1. The V gene's germline CDR1 is SGHRS and CDR2 YFSETQ. CDR3 length equals 14 residues. The V segment lost 6 bases and the J segment 3 bases; nucleotides outside the gene matches: 7.

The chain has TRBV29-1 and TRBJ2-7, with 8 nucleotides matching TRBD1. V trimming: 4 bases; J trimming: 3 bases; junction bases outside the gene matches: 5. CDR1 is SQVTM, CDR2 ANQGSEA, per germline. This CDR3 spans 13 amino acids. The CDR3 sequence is CSVGLTGVYEQYF. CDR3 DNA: TGCAGCGTTGGCCTGACAGGGGTCTACGAGCAGTACTTC.

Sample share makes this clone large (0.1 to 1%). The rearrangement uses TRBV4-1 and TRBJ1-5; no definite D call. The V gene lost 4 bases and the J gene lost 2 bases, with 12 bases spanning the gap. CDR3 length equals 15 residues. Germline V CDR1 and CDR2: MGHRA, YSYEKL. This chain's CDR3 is CASSPSLPGNQPQHF. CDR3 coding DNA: TGCGCCAGCAGCCCTAGCCTCCCAGGCAATCAGCCCCAGCATTTT.

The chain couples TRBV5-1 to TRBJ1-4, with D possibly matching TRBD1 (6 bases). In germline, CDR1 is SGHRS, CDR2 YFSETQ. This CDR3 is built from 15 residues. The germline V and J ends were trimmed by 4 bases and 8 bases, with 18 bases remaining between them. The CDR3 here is CASSQLRDKPEKLFF. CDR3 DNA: TGCGCCAGCAGCCAACTCCGGGACAAACCCGAAAAACTGTTTTTT.

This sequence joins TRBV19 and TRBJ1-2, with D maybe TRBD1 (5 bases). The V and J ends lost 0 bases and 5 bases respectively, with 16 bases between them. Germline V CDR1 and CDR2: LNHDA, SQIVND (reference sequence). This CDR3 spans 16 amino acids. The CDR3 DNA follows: TGTGCCAGTAGTATAGACCGCCGGGGGGAAATTTATGGCTACACCTTC. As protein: CASSIDRRGEIYGYTF.

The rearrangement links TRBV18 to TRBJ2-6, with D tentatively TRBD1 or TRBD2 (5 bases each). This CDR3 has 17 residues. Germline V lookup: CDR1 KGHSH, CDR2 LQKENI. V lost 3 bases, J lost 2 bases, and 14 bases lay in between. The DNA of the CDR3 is TGTGCCAGCTCACCGTGGGCTTTGGGGGCTGGGGCCAACGTCCTGACTTTC. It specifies CASSPWALGAGANVLTF.

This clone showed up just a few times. CDR3 residues: CASMKTGGAKEKLFF. CDR3 in DNA: TGTGCCAGCATGAAGACAGGGGGCGCGAAAGAAAAACTGTTTTTT. V is TRBV9 and J is TRBJ1-4; 10 nucleotides line up with TRBD1. The CDR3 extends over 15 amino acids. CDR1 and CDR2 from the germline V gene are SGDLS and YYNGEE. V shed 6 bases, J shed 8 bases, and the junction held 10 bases outside the gene matches.

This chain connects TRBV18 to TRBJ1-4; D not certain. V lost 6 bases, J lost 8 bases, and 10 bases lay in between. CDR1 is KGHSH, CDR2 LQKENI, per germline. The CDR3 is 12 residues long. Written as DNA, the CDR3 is TGTGCCAGCTCTCCCACGAGGGAAAAACTGTTTTTT. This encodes CASSPTREKLFF.

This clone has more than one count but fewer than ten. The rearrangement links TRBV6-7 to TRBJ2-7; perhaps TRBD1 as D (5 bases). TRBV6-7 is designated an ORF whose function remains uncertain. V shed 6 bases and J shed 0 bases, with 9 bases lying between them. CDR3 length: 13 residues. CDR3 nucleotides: TGTGCCAGCAGGTATCAGGGCTCCTACGAGCAGTACTTC. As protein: CASRYQGSYEQYF.

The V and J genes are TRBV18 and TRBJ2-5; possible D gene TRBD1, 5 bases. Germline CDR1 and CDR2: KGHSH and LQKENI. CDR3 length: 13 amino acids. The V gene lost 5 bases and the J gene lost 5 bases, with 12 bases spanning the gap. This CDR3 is CASSSRELETQYF. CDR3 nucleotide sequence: TGTGCCAGCTCATCCAGGGAACTGGAGACCCAGTACTTC.

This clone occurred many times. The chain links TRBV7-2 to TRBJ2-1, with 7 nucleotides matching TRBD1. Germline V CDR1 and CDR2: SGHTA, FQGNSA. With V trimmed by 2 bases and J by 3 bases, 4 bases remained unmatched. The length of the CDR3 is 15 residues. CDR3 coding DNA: TGTGCCAGCAGCTTACAGGGGGTCGACTACAATGAGCAGTTCTTC. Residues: CASSLQGVDYNEQFF.

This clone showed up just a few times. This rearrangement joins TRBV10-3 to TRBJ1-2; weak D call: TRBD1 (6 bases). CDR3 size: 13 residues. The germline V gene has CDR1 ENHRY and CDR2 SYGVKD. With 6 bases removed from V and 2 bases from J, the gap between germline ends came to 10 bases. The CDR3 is CAIRGHENYGYTF. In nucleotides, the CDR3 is TGTGCCATCAGGGGACACGAGAACTATGGCTACACCTTC.

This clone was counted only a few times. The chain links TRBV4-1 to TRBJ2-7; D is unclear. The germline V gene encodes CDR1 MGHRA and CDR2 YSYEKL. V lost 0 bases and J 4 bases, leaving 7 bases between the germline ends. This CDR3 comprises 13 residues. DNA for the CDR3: TGCGCCAGCAGCCAAGATTGGGGTTACGAGCAGTACTTC. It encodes CASSQDWGYEQYF.

The CDR3 DNA follows: TGTGCCAGCAGCCCCCCGGCCCAGAACACTGAAGCTTTCTTT. Translating gives CASSPPAQNTEAFF. V and J are TRBV5-8 and TRBJ1-1; D gene ambiguous. CDR1 SGHTS and CDR2 YDEGEE come from the germline V gene. Between the trimmed V and J ends, which lost 4 bases and 1 base, there was a span of 11 bases. The CDR3 covers 14 residues.

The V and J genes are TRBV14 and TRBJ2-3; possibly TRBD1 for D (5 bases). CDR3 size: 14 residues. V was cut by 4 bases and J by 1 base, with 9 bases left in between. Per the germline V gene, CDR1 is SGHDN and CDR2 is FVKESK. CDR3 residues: CASSRLGGTDTQYF. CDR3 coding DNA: TGTGCCAGCAGCCGCTTAGGGGGCACAGATACGCAGTATTTT.

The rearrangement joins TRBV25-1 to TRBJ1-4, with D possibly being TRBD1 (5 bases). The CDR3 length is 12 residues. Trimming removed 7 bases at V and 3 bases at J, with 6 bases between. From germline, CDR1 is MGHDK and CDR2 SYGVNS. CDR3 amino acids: CASKGPNEKLFF. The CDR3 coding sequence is TGTGCCAGCAAGGGACCTAATGAAAAACTGTTTTTT. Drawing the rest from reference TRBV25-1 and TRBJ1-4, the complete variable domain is EADIYQTPRYLVIGTGKKITLECSQTMGHDKMYWYQQDPGMELHLIHYSYGVNSTEKGDLSSESTVSRIRTEHFPLTLESARPSHTSQYLCASKGPNEKLFFGSGTQLSVL.

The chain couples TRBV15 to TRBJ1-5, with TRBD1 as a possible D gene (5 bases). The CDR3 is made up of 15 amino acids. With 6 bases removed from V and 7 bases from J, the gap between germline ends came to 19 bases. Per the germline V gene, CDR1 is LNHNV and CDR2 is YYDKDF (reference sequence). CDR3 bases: TGTGCCACCAGAGCGGGAACAGGCGGAGGCCAGCCCCAGCATTTT. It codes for CATRAGTGGGQPQHF.

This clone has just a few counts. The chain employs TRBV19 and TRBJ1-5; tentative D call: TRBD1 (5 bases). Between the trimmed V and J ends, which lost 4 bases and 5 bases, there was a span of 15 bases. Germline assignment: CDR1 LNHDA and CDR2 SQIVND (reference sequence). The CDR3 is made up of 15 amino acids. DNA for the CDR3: TGTGCCAGTAGTAGCCCGCTAAGGGGCTATCAGCCCCAGCATTTT. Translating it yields CASSSPLRGYQPQHF.

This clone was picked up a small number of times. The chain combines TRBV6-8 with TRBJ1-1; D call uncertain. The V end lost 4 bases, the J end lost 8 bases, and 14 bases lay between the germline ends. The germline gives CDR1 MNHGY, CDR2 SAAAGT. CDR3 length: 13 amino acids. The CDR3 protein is CASSSKSFREAFF. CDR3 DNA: TGTGCCAGCAGTTCCAAATCGTTCCGGGAAGCTTTCTTT.

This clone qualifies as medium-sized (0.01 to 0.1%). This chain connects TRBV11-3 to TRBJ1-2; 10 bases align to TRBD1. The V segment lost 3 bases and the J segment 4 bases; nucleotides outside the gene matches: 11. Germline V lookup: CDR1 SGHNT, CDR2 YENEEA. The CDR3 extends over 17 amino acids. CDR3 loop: CASSLASGTGATYGYTF. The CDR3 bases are TGTGCCAGCAGCTTGGCATCCGGGACAGGGGCTACCTATGGCTACACCTTC.

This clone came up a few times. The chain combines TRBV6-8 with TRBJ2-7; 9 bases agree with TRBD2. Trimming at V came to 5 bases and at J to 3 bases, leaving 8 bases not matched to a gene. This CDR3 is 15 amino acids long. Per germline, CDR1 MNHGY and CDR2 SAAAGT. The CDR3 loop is CASSARGAGGYEQYF. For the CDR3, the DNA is TGTGCCAGCAGTGCCCGGGGAGCGGGGGGCTACGAGCAGTACTTC.

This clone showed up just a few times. CDR3 sequence (DNA): TGCGCCAGCAGTCAGCTCCAGGGTCAAGAGACCCAGTACTTC. Amino acid sequence: CASSQLQGQETQYF. The genes are TRBV23-1 and TRBJ2-5; tentative D call: TRBD1 (5 bases). Being an ORF, TRBV23-1 has a function that is uncertain. The CDR3 length is 14 residues. V gave up 3 bases and J gave up 2 bases, with 10 bases separating them.

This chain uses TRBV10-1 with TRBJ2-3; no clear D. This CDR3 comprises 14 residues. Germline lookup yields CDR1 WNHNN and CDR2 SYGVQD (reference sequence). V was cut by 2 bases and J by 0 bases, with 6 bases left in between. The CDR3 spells CASSELSSTDTQYF. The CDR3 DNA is TGCGCCAGCAGTGAGCTTAGTAGCACAGATACGCAGTATTTT.

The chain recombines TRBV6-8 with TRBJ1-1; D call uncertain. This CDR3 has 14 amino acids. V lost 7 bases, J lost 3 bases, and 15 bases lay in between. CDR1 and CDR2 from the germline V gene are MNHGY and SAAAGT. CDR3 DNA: TGTGCCAGCACCGAGGGAGCCGGGCACACTGAAGCTTTCTTT. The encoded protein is CASTEGAGHTEAFF.

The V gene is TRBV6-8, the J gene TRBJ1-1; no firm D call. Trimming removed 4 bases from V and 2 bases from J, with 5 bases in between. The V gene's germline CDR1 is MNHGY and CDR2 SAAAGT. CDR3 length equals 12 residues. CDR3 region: CASSLYNTEAFF. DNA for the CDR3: TGTGCCAGCAGTTTATATAACACTGAAGCTTTCTTT.

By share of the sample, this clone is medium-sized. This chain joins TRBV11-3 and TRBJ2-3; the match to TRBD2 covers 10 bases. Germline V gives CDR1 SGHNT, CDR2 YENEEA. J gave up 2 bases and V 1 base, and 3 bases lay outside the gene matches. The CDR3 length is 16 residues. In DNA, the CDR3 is TGTGCCAGCAGCTTAGGGAGCGGGGGGGTCACAGATACGCAGTATTTT. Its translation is CASSLGSGGVTDTQYF.